The subject of this entry is one TCR beta chain. Its cognate antigen is unknown. This specimen belongs to a study of graft-versus-host responses after intestinal transplantation. Study-wide background: Grafts were multivisceral, liver-intestinal, or isolated intestinal. After anti-thymocyte globulin induction, recipients took tacrolimus and steroids for 2 to 3 years. Study observations and caveats: The study found high graft-versus-host to host-versus-graft clonal ratios in allografts of patients with graft-donor T cell macrochimerism. Recipient marrow held GvH clones, some first seen in ileum or blood.

The protocol was immunoSEQ multiplex PCR, while the TCRdb copy is restricted to in-frame clones and leaves out a portion. Of some 81,000 clones listed, about 89% are singletons. Germline V gives CDR1 SQVTM, CDR2 ANQGSEA. The CDR3 sequence is 15 residues long. Trimming took off 4 bases at V and 1 base at J, with 14 bases between the two ends. The chain carries TRBV29-1 and TRBJ2-4, with D possibly TRBD2 on 7 matching bases. The TCR sequence derives from a human donor who received an intestinal transplant. The sample here was unstimulated CD4+ T cells sorted from spleen or lymph node cells, taken before intestinal transplant. Here the CDR3 reads CSVVSGGRAKNIQYF. The CDR3 bases are TGCAGCGTTGTCTCGGGGGGCCGGGCCAAAAACATTCAGTACTTC.